Shown below are 15 T cell receptor beta chains from a single sample sequenced in a study of blood T cell repertoires in COVID-19. Libraries were prepared by immunoSEQ multiplex PCR; TCRdb keeps only in-frame clonotypes and omits some of them. The table has 180,000 or so clones, approximately 84% seen once. Sequenced sample: PBMCs or T cells enriched from blood (not recorded which). Every receptor here comes from a man aged 40-55 years who had recovered from COVID-19.

The V call is TRBV4-1, the J call TRBJ1-4; D is uncertain. Germline V gives CDR1 MGHRA, CDR2 YSYEKL. V was cut by 1 base and J by 7 bases, with 7 bases left in between. This CDR3 spans 13 amino acids. CDR3 protein: CASSQVLAEKLFF. In DNA form, the CDR3 reads TGCGCCAGCAGCCAAGTTTTGGCTGAAAAACTGTTTTTT.

The V call is TRBV11-2, the J call TRBJ1-2; D is unresolved. The ends were cut back, 5 bases at V and 6 bases at J, with 22 bases in the middle. The germline V gene encodes CDR1 SGHAT and CDR2 FQNNGV. This CDR3 spans 16 amino acids. The DNA of the CDR3 is TGTGCCAGCAGCCCATTAGAGGGTGGCGCAGTACATGGCTACACCTTC. Amino acid sequence: CASSPLEGGAVHGYTF.

This clone has just a few counts. The gene calls are TRBV29-1 and TRBJ1-1, with a tentative D call TRBD1 (5 bases). The CDR3 length is 13 residues. Trimming pared 5 bases from V and 2 bases from J, leaving 12 bases between. Germline V lookup: CDR1 SQVTM, CDR2 ANQGSEA. CDR3 DNA: TGCAGCGTTCGCCGCGGGACCAACACTGAAGCTTTCTTT. As protein: CSVRRGTNTEAFF.

The J gene is TRBJ1-5, the V gene TRBV6-5; 7 bases align to TRBD1. This CDR3 contains 15 residues. CDR1 MNHEY and CDR2 SVGAGI come from the germline V gene. The junction had 11 bases not matched to a gene; V was cut back by 6 bases and J by 6 bases. The CDR3 is CASSQTGISSQPQHF. CDR3 nucleotides: TGTGCCAGCAGCCAGACAGGGATCTCCAGTCAGCCCCAGCATTTT.

This clone has just one count. The chain carries TRBV30 and TRBJ1-2, with no clear D. Germline CDR1 and CDR2: GTSNPN and SVGIG (reference sequence). This CDR3 contains 11 residues. V was shortened by 0 bases and J by 4 bases, with 3 bases between the two germline ends. The CDR3 reads CAWSVAYGYTF. In DNA form, the CDR3 reads TGTGCCTGGAGTGTGGCCTATGGCTACACCTTC.

The chain joins TRBV6-5 to TRBJ2-2; 9 bases are a match to TRBD2. Trimming removed 9 bases from V and 6 bases from J; junction bases left unmatched: 11. The CDR3 length is 15 residues. Germline V gene data show CDR1 as MNHEY and CDR2 as SVGAGI. The DNA of the CDR3 is TGTGCCAGTCGGTTCAAGCGGGGGGCCCCCGGGGAGCTGTTTTTT. The encoded protein is CASRFKRGAPGELFF.

The chain is built from TRBV28 and TRBJ1-5, with 7 bases aligning to TRBD1. The V gene's germline CDR1 is MDHEN and CDR2 SYDVKM. This CDR3 spans 15 amino acids. With 4 bases clipped from V and 2 bases from J, the junction kept 5 bases outside the gene matches. CDR3 sequence (DNA): TGTGCCAGCAGTTGGCACAGGGGAGGCAATCAGCCCCAGCATTTT. Translating gives CASSWHRGGNQPQHF.

This chain connects TRBV6-5 to TRBJ1-5; 7 bases are shared with TRBD1. J was trimmed by 0 bases and V by 10 bases; bases with no gene match: 6. The CDR3 is made up of 14 amino acids. The V gene's germline CDR1 is MNHEY and CDR2 SVGAGI. CDR3 nucleotide sequence: TGTGCCATCACGACAGGGACTAGCAATCAGCCCCAGCATTTT. Protein sequence: CAITTGTSNQPQHF.

The rearrangement links TRBV7-2 to TRBJ2-7, with D possibly TRBD1 on 5 matching bases. Between the trimmed V and J ends, which lost 1 base and 2 bases, there was a span of 15 bases. This CDR3 spans 16 amino acids. Germline V lookup: CDR1 SGHTA, CDR2 FQGNSA. Here the CDR3 reads CASSLDSRGHPYEQYF. The CDR3 bases are TGTGCCAGCAGCTTAGATAGTCGAGGACACCCCTACGAGCAGTACTTC.

This chain links TRBV4-1 with TRBJ1-1; D is uncertain. Germline CDR1 reads MGHRA; CDR2 reads YSYEKL. CDR3 length equals 14 residues. Trimming pared 6 bases from V and 3 bases from J, leaving 14 bases between. The DNA for the CDR3 is TGCGCCAGCAGAACTAGAGCTGGGGACACTGAAGCTTTCTTT. As protein: CASRTRAGDTEAFF.

This rearrangement joins TRBV5-1 to TRBJ1-1, with TRBD1 matching over 7 bases. From germline, CDR1 is SGHRS and CDR2 YFSETQ. This CDR3 region has 15 residues. V was clipped by 4 bases and J by 3 bases; unmatched bases: 9. CDR3 DNA: TGCGCCAGCAGCGCGAGCGGACAGGTGGACACTGAAGCTTTCTTT. Translation: CASSASGQVDTEAFF.

Written as DNA, the CDR3 is TGTGCCAGCAGTGAACCTCGGGGGAAGGGGTATGGCTACACCTTC. This sequence encodes CASSEPRGKGYGYTF. The chain carries TRBV25-1 and TRBJ1-2, with D possibly matching TRBD1 (5 bases). V lost 2 bases to trimming and J lost 5 bases, with 15 bases between them. Germline V lookup: CDR1 MGHDK, CDR2 SYGVNS. CDR3 length: 15 amino acids.

V usage is TRBV19 and J usage is TRBJ1-1, with a weak D call TRBD1 (5 bases). CDR1 is LNHDA, CDR2 SQIVND, per germline (reference sequence). CDR3 length: 13 residues. V was cut by 3 bases and J by 8 bases, with 13 bases left in between. The CDR3 reads CASSITKGSEAFF. The CDR3 region has the DNA TGTGCCAGTAGTATTACAAAGGGGTCCGAAGCTTTCTTT.

The genes are TRBV7-2 and TRBJ2-2; D ambiguous. Germline assignment: CDR1 SGHTA and CDR2 FQGNSA. V dropped 2 bases and J dropped 3 bases, with 10 bases sitting between them. This CDR3 has 15 residues. The CDR3 bases are TGTGCCAGCAGCTTAATGGCCGCAGACACCGGGGAGCTGTTTTTT. Protein product: CASSLMAADTGELFF.

The count of this clone is one. The chain joins TRBV10-3 to TRBJ1-2; 7 nucleotides align to TRBD1. With 10 bases clipped from V and 4 bases from J, the junction kept 6 bases outside the gene matches. The germline gives CDR1 ENHRY, CDR2 SYGVKD. CDR3 length: 12 residues. CDR3: CARRDSSYGYTF. DNA of the CDR3: TGTGCCAGACGGGACAGCTCCTATGGCTACACCTTC.